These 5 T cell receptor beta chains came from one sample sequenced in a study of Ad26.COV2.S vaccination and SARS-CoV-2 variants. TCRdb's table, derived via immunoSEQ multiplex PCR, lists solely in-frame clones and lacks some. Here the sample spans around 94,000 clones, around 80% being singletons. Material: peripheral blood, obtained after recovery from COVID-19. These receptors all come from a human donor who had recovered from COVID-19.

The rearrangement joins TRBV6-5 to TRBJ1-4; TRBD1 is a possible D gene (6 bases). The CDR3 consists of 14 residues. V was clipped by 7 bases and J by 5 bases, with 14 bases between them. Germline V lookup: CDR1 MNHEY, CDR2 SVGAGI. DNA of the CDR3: TGTGCCAGCATCGGAGAGCAGGGGAATGAAAAACTGTTTTTT. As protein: CASIGEQGNEKLFF.

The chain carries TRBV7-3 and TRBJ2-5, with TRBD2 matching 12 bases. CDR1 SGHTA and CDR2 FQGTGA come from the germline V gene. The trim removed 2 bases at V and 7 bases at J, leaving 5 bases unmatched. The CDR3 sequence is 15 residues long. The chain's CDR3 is CASSLLAGGPGTQYF. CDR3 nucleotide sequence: TGTGCCAGCAGCTTACTAGCGGGGGGGCCCGGGACCCAGTACTTC. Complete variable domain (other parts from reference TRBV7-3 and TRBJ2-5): GAGVSQTPSNKVTEKGKYVELRCDPISGHTALYWYRQSLGQGPEFLIYFQGTGAADDSGLPNDRFFAVRPEGSVSTLKIQRTERGDSAVYLCASSLLAGGPGTQYFGPGTRLLVL.

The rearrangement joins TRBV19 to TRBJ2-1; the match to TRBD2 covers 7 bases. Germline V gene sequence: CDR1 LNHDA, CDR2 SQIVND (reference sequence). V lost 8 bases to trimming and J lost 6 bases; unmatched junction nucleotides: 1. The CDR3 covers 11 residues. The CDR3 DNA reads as TGTGCCAGTGGGGGGGGCAATGAGCAGTTCTTC. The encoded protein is CASGGGNEQFF.

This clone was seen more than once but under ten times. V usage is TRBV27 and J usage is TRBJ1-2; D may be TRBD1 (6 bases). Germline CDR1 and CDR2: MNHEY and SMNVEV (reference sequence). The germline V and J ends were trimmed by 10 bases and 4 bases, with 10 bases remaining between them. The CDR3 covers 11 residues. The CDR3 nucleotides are TGTGCCACCCGACAGGCCTATGGCTACACCTTC. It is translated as CATRQAYGYTF.

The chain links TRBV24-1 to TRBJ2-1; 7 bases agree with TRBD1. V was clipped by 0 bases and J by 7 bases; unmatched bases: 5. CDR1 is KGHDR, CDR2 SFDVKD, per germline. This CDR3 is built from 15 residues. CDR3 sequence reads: CATSDLDRARNEQFF. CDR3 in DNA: TGTGCCACCAGTGATTTGGACAGGGCTCGAAATGAGCAGTTCTTC.